This passage covers 18 T cell receptor beta chains from one sample sequenced in a study of blood T cell repertoires in COVID-19. The method was immunoSEQ multiplex PCR; TCRdb's version includes in-frame clones alone and lacks a portion of them. The sample lists about 240,000 clones; 85% were seen once. The sequenced material came from peripheral blood. Receptor source: a woman aged 60-75 years with active or convalescent COVID-19.

The J gene is TRBJ2-7, the V gene TRBV6-1; 10 bases agree with TRBD2. This CDR3 contains 16 residues. The ends lost 0 bases at V and 3 bases at J; junction bases unmatched: 5. The germline gives CDR1 MNHNS, CDR2 SASEGT. For the CDR3, the DNA is TGTGCCAGCAGTGAAGCGCTAGCGGGGGCCAACTACGAGCAGTACGTC. Its protein product is CASSEALAGANYEQYV.

This chain uses TRBV2 with TRBJ1-4; a weak D match, TRBD1 (6 bases). The CDR3 loop spans 14 amino acids. V was clipped by 5 bases and J by 2 bases, with 9 bases between them. Germline V gene data show CDR1 as SNHLY and CDR2 as FYNNEI. The CDR3 loop reads CASSTDRTNEKLFF. CDR3 sequence (DNA): TGTGCCAGCAGTACCGACAGGACTAATGAAAAACTGTTTTTT.

The chain links TRBV27 to TRBJ2-3, with TRBD1 matching 12 bases. CDR1 MNHEY and CDR2 SMNVEV come from the germline V gene (reference sequence). CDR3 length: 14 amino acids. V gave up 8 bases and J gave up 4 bases; unmatched junction bases: 4. The CDR3 DNA sequence: TGTGCCAGCGGGACAGGGGGCCTGGCAGATACGCAGTATTTT. This codes for CASGTGGLADTQYF.

CDR3 bases: TGTGCCAGCACTCGGGACAACTACGAGCAGTACGTC. This translates into CASTRDNYEQYV. The chain combines TRBV2 with TRBJ2-7; TRBD1 is a possible D gene (6 bases). The germline V gene encodes CDR1 SNHLY and CDR2 FYNNEI. Trimming pared 7 bases from V and 3 bases from J, leaving 10 bases between. This CDR3 has 12 residues.

The chain combines TRBV5-1 with TRBJ2-3, with 7 positions matching TRBD1. Trimming removed 5 bases from V and 3 bases from J; junction bases left unmatched: 9. The V gene's germline CDR1 is SGHRS and CDR2 YFSETQ. The CDR3 runs 15 residues. CDR3 in DNA: TGCGCCAGCAGATACGACAGGGTTGGAACAGATACGCAGTATTTT. This sequence encodes CASRYDRVGTDTQYF.

The rearrangement joins TRBV27 to TRBJ1-2; the D gene is possibly TRBD1 (6 bases). CDR1 MNHEY and CDR2 SMNVEV come from the germline V gene (reference sequence). The CDR3 loop spans 14 amino acids. With 5 bases removed from V and 4 bases from J, the gap between germline ends came to 14 bases. The CDR3 nucleotides read TGTGCCAGCAGTGGGGGTTCCAGGGGCTATGGCTACACCTTC. It codes for CASSGGSRGYGYTF.

This chain uses TRBV27 with TRBJ2-5, with D perhaps matching TRBD2 (6 bases). Trimming shortened V by 3 bases and J by 7 bases, and 9 bases separated the two germline ends. CDR3 length equals 12 residues. Germline CDR1 is MNHEY and CDR2 is SMNVEV (reference sequence). CDR3 bases: TGTGCCAGCAGTTTCTGGGGAGGGACCCAGTACTTC. Translating gives CASSFWGGTQYF.

The V and J genes are TRBV20-1 and TRBJ2-1; 11 nucleotides line up with TRBD2. Germline values: CDR1 DFQATT, CDR2 SNEGSKA (reference sequence). This CDR3 has 16 residues. V trimming: 3 bases; J trimming: 0 bases; junction bases outside the gene matches: 4. This CDR3 reads CSASPLAGASYNEQFF. The CDR3 DNA is TGCAGTGCTAGTCCACTAGCGGGAGCCTCCTACAATGAGCAGTTCTTC.

The chain joins TRBV3-1 (or the pseudogene TRBV3-2) to TRBJ2-1; 7 bases are shared with TRBD2. The V segment lost 0 bases and the J segment 6 bases; nucleotides outside the gene matches: 11. The CDR3 consists of 17 residues. Germline V CDR1 and CDR2: LGHDT, YNNKEL (reference sequence). This CDR3 reads CASSQDWGGPSVNEQFF. The CDR3 region has the DNA TGTGCCAGCAGCCAAGATTGGGGAGGGCCGTCTGTCAATGAGCAGTTCTTC.

This clone was counted a single time. V gene TRBV19 combines with J gene TRBJ2-1; D is unclear. This CDR3 region has 13 residues. Germline CDR1 reads LNHDA; CDR2 reads SQIVND (reference sequence). The germline V and J ends were trimmed by 4 bases and 3 bases, with 7 bases remaining between them. The CDR3 bases are TGTGCCAGTAGTAGTGGCAGCTACAATGAGCAGTTCTTC. It encodes CASSSGSYNEQFF.

V gene TRBV25-1 combines with J gene TRBJ2-1; TRBD2 aligns across 12 bases. The germline gives CDR1 MGHDK, CDR2 SYGVNS. V was pared by 2 bases and J by 4 bases, with 0 bases of the junction left unmatched. The CDR3 extends over 15 amino acids. The CDR3 loop is CASSELAGGYNEQFF. The CDR3 region has the DNA TGTGCCAGCAGTGAACTAGCGGGAGGGTACAATGAGCAGTTCTTC. The complete variable domain, with remaining parts taken from reference TRBV25-1 and TRBJ2-1, reads EADIYQTPRYLVIGTGKKITLECSQTMGHDKMYWYQQDPGMELHLIHYSYGVNSTEKGDLSSESTVSRIRTEHFPLTLESARPSHTSQYLCASSELAGGYNEQFFGPGTRLTVL.

The chain links TRBV18 to TRBJ2-1; 11 bases match TRBD1. This CDR3 has 15 residues. J lost 3 bases, V lost 6 bases, and 4 bases had no gene match. Germline CDR1 KGHSH, CDR2 LQKENI. DNA of the CDR3: TGTGCCAGCTCCCCGGGGACAGGGGGCTACAATGAGCAGTTCTTC. Translation gives CASSPGTGGYNEQFF.

This CDR3 reads CAWSAGWGTTNYGYTF. The CDR3 DNA reads as TGTGCCTGGAGTGCCGGCTGGGGGACAACTAACTATGGCTACACCTTC. J is TRBJ1-2 and V is TRBV30, with D possibly TRBD1 on 6 matching bases. The CDR3 is 16 residues long. Germline V lookup: CDR1 GTSNPN, CDR2 SVGIG (reference sequence). V was shortened by 1 base and J by 0 bases, with 15 bases between the two germline ends.

The rearrangement links TRBV3-1 (or the pseudogene TRBV3-2) to TRBJ1-2; 7 bases fit TRBD1. With V trimmed by 4 bases and J by 10 bases, 3 bases remained unmatched. CDR1 LGHDT and CDR2 YNNKEL come from the germline V gene (reference sequence). The CDR3 covers 11 residues. This CDR3 reads CASSRQGSYTF. The CDR3 bases are TGTGCCAGCAGCCGACAGGGTTCCTACACCTTC.

The chain carries TRBV10-3 and TRBJ1-1, with D hard to call. The CDR3 is 14 amino acids. The germline V gene has CDR1 ENHRY and CDR2 SYGVKD. Trimming pared 4 bases from V and 1 base from J, leaving 10 bases between. As DNA, the CDR3 is TGTGCCATCAGTGGCCAGGCCTCGAACACTGAAGCTTTCTTT. It encodes CAISGQASNTEAFF.

This clone was seen only a few times. V usage is TRBV9 and J usage is TRBJ2-5; 9 nucleotides agree with TRBD2. This CDR3 has 15 amino acids. With V trimmed by 0 bases and J by 5 bases, 5 bases remained unmatched. Germline assignment: CDR1 SGDLS and CDR2 YYNGEE. The CDR3 loop is CASSVVSGRQETQYF. The DNA for the CDR3 is TGTGCCAGCAGCGTAGTCAGCGGGAGGCAGGAGACCCAGTACTTC.

The rearrangement joins TRBV7-8 to TRBJ2-7; TRBD1 agrees at 9 bases. The germline CDR1 and CDR2 sequences are SGHVS and FQNEAQ. Trimming removed 5 bases from V and 5 bases from J; junction bases left unmatched: 7. CDR3 length: 14 amino acids. CDR3: CASSQGQGMDEQYV. In DNA, the CDR3 is TGTGCCAGCAGCCAGGGACAGGGTATGGACGAGCAGTACGTC.

The J gene is TRBJ2-3, the V gene TRBV19, with D perhaps TRBD1 (5 bases). Germline V gene sequence: CDR1 LNHDA, CDR2 SQIVND (reference sequence). This CDR3 is 15 amino acids long. Trimming left V 3 bases short and J 2 bases short, with 12 bases between. CDR3 nucleotide sequence: TGTGCCAGTAGTATCGGCCAGGGCCCCACAGATACGCAGTATTTT. This translates into CASSIGQGPTDTQYF.